These 25 T cell receptor beta chains were sequenced from one sample in a study of blood T cells in healthy people across ages. Then a second PCR, running roughly 7 to 11 cycles, was carried out with a sample-barcoded 5' primer and a J-beta primer mix. TCRdb called the 5' RACE reads again in MiXCR, with one record for every CDR3 protein. The sample records over a million distinct CDR3 sequences, around 43% being singletons. The sequencing sample was made of blood. These receptors were taken from a woman in her fifties or sixties in good health.

The chain couples TRBV20-1 to TRBJ2-1; 14 bases are a match to TRBD2. Germline CDR1 is DFQATT and CDR2 is SNEGSKA (reference sequence). V shed 6 bases, J shed 9 bases, and the junction held 7 bases outside the gene matches. This CDR3 has 14 residues. The CDR3 protein is CSATHGLAGGEQFF. DNA for the CDR3: TGCAGTGCCACCCACGGACTAGCGGGAGGTGAGCAGTTCTTC.

This clonotype was recorded only once. This chain connects TRBV2 to TRBJ2-5; the match to TRBD2 covers 11 bases. After removal of 3 bases from V and 0 bases from J, the junction contained 9 bases not matched to a gene. In germline, CDR1 is SNHLY, CDR2 FYNNEI. This CDR3 is 18 amino acids long. CDR3 DNA sequence: TGTGCCAGCAGTGACCGAGCTAGCGGGAGGCTGTACCAAGAGACCCAGTACTTC. Amino acid sequence: CASSDRASGRLYQETQYF.

This clonotype has at least ten counts. This rearrangement joins TRBV4-1 to TRBJ2-6; possibly TRBD2 for D (6 bases). This CDR3 is built from 18 residues. Germline CDR1 and CDR2: MGHRA and YSYEKL. V was trimmed by 0 bases and J by 0 bases, leaving 12 bases between them. The CDR3 DNA is TGCGCCAGCAGCCAAGAATGGGACTGGAACTCTGGGGCCAACGTCCTGACTTTC. Protein sequence: CASSQEWDWNSGANVLTF.

This clonotype has just a few counts. The chain is built from TRBV11-1 and TRBJ2-3; 12 nucleotides match TRBD1. The CDR3 spans 16 residues. Germline CDR1 reads SGHAT; CDR2 reads FQDESV (reference sequence). The V and J ends lost 1 base and 4 bases, in that order; junction bases with no gene match: 3. The CDR3: CASSLEGQGASDTQYF. The DNA of the CDR3 is TGTGCCAGCAGCTTAGAGGGACAGGGGGCATCAGATACGCAGTATTTT.

The CDR3 region is CSARDPREILTDTQYF. The CDR3 DNA is TGCAGTGCTAGAGATCCCCGTGAGATCCTCACAGATACGCAGTATTTT. The rearrangement links TRBV20-1 to TRBJ2-3, with D unresolved. This CDR3 is 16 amino acids long. Trimming took off 0 bases at V and 2 bases at J, with 15 bases between the two ends. Germline CDR1 and CDR2: DFQATT and SNEGSKA (reference sequence).

The gene calls are TRBV27 and TRBJ2-3; the D gene is possibly TRBD1 (5 bases). V lost 5 bases, J lost 6 bases, and 18 bases lay in between. This CDR3 spans 15 amino acids. The germline V gene encodes CDR1 MNHEY and CDR2 SMNVEV (reference sequence). In nucleotides, the CDR3 is TGTGCCAGCAGTCCACTCGACAGCGACCGTGATACGCAGTATTTT. Its translation is CASSPLDSDRDTQYF.

The rearrangement uses TRBV28 and TRBJ2-7; D is possibly TRBD2 (6 bases). Germline loops: CDR1 MDHEN, CDR2 SYDVKM. The germline V and J ends were trimmed by 7 bases and 4 bases, with 26 bases remaining between them. The CDR3 loop spans 17 amino acids. This CDR3 reads CASMLGGTLNRPYEQYF. The CDR3 DNA reads as TGTGCCAGCATGTTGGGAGGAACTCTCAACAGGCCTTACGAGCAGTACTTC. Full variable domain (outside the CDR3, taken from reference TRBV28 and TRBJ2-7): DVKVTQSSRYLVKRTGEKVFLECVQDMDHENMFWYRQDPGLGLRLIYFSYDVKMKEKGDIPEGYSVSREKKERFSLILESASTNQTSMYLCASMLGGTLNRPYEQYFGPGTRLTVT.

This clonotype has only a few counts. The rearrangement joins TRBV5-1 to TRBJ2-7; the match to TRBD1 covers 8 bases. The CDR3 extends over 15 amino acids. The V gene end was trimmed by 4 bases and the J gene end by 7 bases; junction bases not matched to a gene: 13. Per the germline V gene, CDR1 is SGHRS and CDR2 is YFSETQ. CDR3 sequence reads: CASSHGGTGSREQYF. The CDR3 DNA reads TGCGCCAGCAGCCATGGAGGGACAGGTTCGCGGGAGCAGTACTTC.

This clonotype was seen repeatedly, ten times or more. J is TRBJ2-7 and V is TRBV29-1, with TRBD2 matching 11 bases. CDR3 length: 14 residues. The germline V gene encodes CDR1 SQVTM and CDR2 ANQGSEA. V lost 1 base and J lost 6; bases outside the gene matches: 5. The CDR3 nucleotides are TGCAGCGTTGAAGTAGCGGGAGGGCTCAGCGAGCAGTACTTC. It yields the protein CSVEVAGGLSEQYF.

The chain couples TRBV6-2 or TRBV6-3 to TRBJ2-5; TRBD1 matches 8 bases. The J call may be in error: the DNA end matches TRBJ2-7 better. Per the germline V gene, CDR1 is MNHEY and CDR2 is SVGEGT. CDR3 length: 14 residues. The CDR3, as DNA: TGTGCCAGCAGTTTTTCCGGACAGGGAAGCGAGCAGTACTTC. Its translation is CASSFSGQGSEQYF.

This clonotype was observed a few times. CDR3 protein: CASSLSGGAGYEQYF. The CDR3 DNA sequence: TGTGCCAGCAGCTTATCTGGGGGAGCGGGCTACGAGCAGTACTTC. V usage is TRBV7-6 and J usage is TRBJ2-7; D may be TRBD2 (6 bases). Looked up from germline, CDR1 is SGHVS and CDR2 is FNYEAQ. The CDR3 covers 15 residues. The germline V and J ends were trimmed by 2 bases and 3 bases, with 14 bases remaining between them.

The rearrangement uses TRBV7-9 and TRBJ2-7; no clear D. CDR1 and CDR2 from the germline V gene are SEHNR and FQNEAQ (reference sequence). There are 15 residues in the CDR3. Trimming took 4 bases from V and 7 from J, leaving 20 bases between them. CDR3 sequence (DNA): TGTGCCAGCAGCTCAACGGCTAGTTCGTTGGGTGAGCAGTACTTC. Its translation: CASSSTASSLGEQYF.

The gene calls are TRBV11-2 and TRBJ2-1, with 7 bases fitting TRBD1. Per the germline V gene, CDR1 is SGHAT and CDR2 is FQNNGV. V lost 5 bases to trimming and J lost 7 bases; unmatched junction nucleotides: 14. This CDR3 comprises 16 residues. The CDR3 DNA reads TGTGCCAGCAGCAGACAACAGGGGACGTCGGCGAATGAGCAGTTCTTC. Encoded protein: CASSRQQGTSANEQFF. Complete variable domain (other parts from reference TRBV11-2 and TRBJ2-1): EAGVAQSPRYKIIEKRQSVAFWCNPISGHATLYWYQQILGQGPKLLIQFQNNGVVDDSQLPKDRFSAERLKGVDSTLKIQPAKLEDSAVYLCASSRQQGTSANEQFFGPGTRLTVL.

This sequence joins TRBV21-1 and TRBJ2-3. TRBV21-1 is listed as a pseudogene. The length of the CDR3 is 17 residues. Here the CDR3 reads CASSKGSNLGRTDTQYF. Written as DNA, the CDR3 is TGTGCCAGCAGCAAAGGAAGCAACCTAGGCAGAACAGATACGCAGTATTTT.

The chain couples TRBV24-1 to TRBJ2-2; the D is unclear. The CDR3 sequence is 14 residues long. Germline CDR1 reads KGHDR; CDR2 reads SFDVKD. With 3 bases removed from V and 2 bases from J, the gap between germline ends came to 6 bases. CDR3 DNA sequence: TGTGCCACCAGTGATCCCAGCAACACCGGGGAGCTGTTTTTT. Amino acid sequence: CATSDPSNTGELFF.

The sample holds a few counts of this clonotype. The chain links TRBV6-2 or TRBV6-3 to TRBJ1-5; D gene uncertain. This CDR3 has 16 amino acids. Trimming took off 2 bases at V and 0 bases at J, with 11 bases between the two ends. Germline values: CDR1 MNHEY, CDR2 SVGEGT. For the CDR3, the DNA is TGTGCCAGCAGTTACGGAAAGCGAAATAGCAATCAGCCCCAGCATTTT. This gives the protein CASSYGKRNSNQPQHF.

The chain couples TRBV6-2 or TRBV6-3 to TRBJ1-1; D uncertain. This CDR3 has 16 amino acids. Germline V gives CDR1 MNHEY, CDR2 SVGEGT. V lost 2 bases to trimming and J lost 0 bases, with 13 bases between them. The CDR3 region is CASSYGRRQMNTEAFF. The DNA of the CDR3 is TGTGCCAGCAGTTACGGAAGGAGACAAATGAACACTGAAGCTTTCTTT.

This clonotype was counted between two and nine times. The CDR3 bases are TGTGCCAGCAGTTATACTAGCGGGAGGACCTACGAGCAGTACTTC. Translating gives CASSYTSGRTYEQYF. The genes are TRBV27 and TRBJ2-7; 12 bases are a match to TRBD2. The germline V gene encodes CDR1 MNHEY and CDR2 SMNVEV (reference sequence). The CDR3 covers 15 residues. J gave up 2 bases and V 4 bases, and 3 bases lay outside the gene matches.

The CDR3 DNA follows: TGTGCCAGCAGGGATAGCGGTCTTAATGAGCAGTACTTC. This gives the protein CASRDSGLNEQYF. The chain is built from TRBV13 and TRBJ2-5; possibly TRBD2 for D (6 bases). This CDR3 contains 13 residues. CDR1 is PRHDT, CDR2 FYEKMQ, per germline (reference sequence). V was clipped by 6 bases and J by 11 bases, with 19 bases between them.

The chain has TRBV11-1 and TRBJ2-7; D remains unclear. The CDR3 runs to 14 residues. Deletions cut 4 bases from V and 5 bases from J, with 15 bases between. In germline, CDR1 is SGHAT, CDR2 FQDESV (reference sequence). This chain's CDR3 is CASSSLDLDDEQYF. CDR3 coding DNA: TGTGCCAGCAGCTCGTTGGACCTAGACGACGAGCAGTACTTC.

The chain uses TRBV7-9 and TRBJ2-5; 9 bases fit TRBD2. Germline values: CDR1 SEHNR, CDR2 FQNEAQ (reference sequence). The CDR3 totals 15 residues. J was trimmed by 2 bases and V by 10 bases; bases with no gene match: 11. The CDR3 nucleotides are TGTGCCATACTTCCACCGGGACTAGCTCAAGAGACCCAGTACTTC. Encoded protein: CAILPPGLAQETQYF. The whole variable domain, filled in from reference TRBV7-9 and TRBJ2-5, reads DTGVSQNPRHKITKRGQNVTFRCDPISEHNRLYWYRQTLGQGPEFLTYFQNEAQLEKSRLLSDRFSAERPKGSFSTLEIQRTEQGDSAMYLCAILPPGLAQETQYFGPGTRLLVL.

The chain employs TRBV20-1 and TRBJ2-1; D not resolved. Trimming removed 3 bases at V and 8 bases at J, with 11 bases between. This CDR3 is 12 amino acids long. The germline CDR1 and CDR2 sequences are DFQATT and SNEGSKA (reference sequence). CDR3 nucleotides: TGCAGTGCTAGGGGCCCCTTTGATGAGCAGTTCTTC. Protein sequence: CSARGPFDEQFF.

The chain links TRBV12-3 or TRBV12-4 to TRBJ2-1; D possibly corresponds to TRBD2 (6 bases). The J call may be faulty, since TRBJ2-7 better matches the DNA end. This CDR3 spans 13 amino acids. The CDR3 reads CASSRDSYNEQYF. CDR3 DNA sequence: TGTGCCAGCAGTCGGGACTCCTACAATGAGCAGTACTTC.

The gene calls are TRBV7-2 and TRBJ2-3; 7 bases fit TRBD2. The V gene end was trimmed by 4 bases and the J gene end by 1 base; junction bases not matched to a gene: 5. Germline-derived CDR1 and CDR2 are SGHTA and FQGNSA. The CDR3 loop spans 15 amino acids. CDR3 region: CASSYRRGGTDTQYF. The CDR3 DNA is TGTGCCAGCAGCTACAGACGGGGGGGCACAGATACGCAGTATTTT.

The V gene is TRBV6-1, the J gene TRBJ2-7; D is perhaps TRBD2 (6 bases). The CDR3 totals 15 residues. Deletions cut 1 base from V and 4 bases from J, with 14 bases between. Germline V gene sequence: CDR1 MNHNS, CDR2 SASEGT. Written as DNA, the CDR3 is TGTGCCAGCAGTGAAGTAATCAGTGCGGGGTACGAGCAGTACTTC. This sequence encodes CASSEVISAGYEQYF.